One and the same sample provided the 11 T cell receptor beta chains below, sequenced in a study of CD8 T cells in Susac syndrome. Random hexamers served to reverse transcribe roughly 0.5 to 1 ug RNA. TCRdb re-derived calls from the immunoSEQ multiplex PCR reads in MiXCR, one entry per CDR3 protein. The data hold around 160,000 distinct CDR3 sequences, with around 95% observed a single time. The sample taken for sequencing was CD4+ T cells from PBMCs. The receptor source for this set is a human donor in good health.

CDR3 coding DNA: TGCAGTATTACCACAGGGGGAATGTCGTTTGAAGCTTTCTTT. It yields the protein CSITTGGMSFEAFF. V and J are TRBV20-1 and TRBJ1-1, with 8 bases that match TRBD1. V was pared by 8 bases and J by 7 bases, with 15 bases of the junction left unmatched. Germline V gene sequence: CDR1 DFQATT, CDR2 SNEGSKA (reference sequence). The CDR3 sequence is 14 residues long.

V usage is TRBV7-9 and J usage is TRBJ2-3, with a tentative D call TRBD2 (5 bases). Looked up from germline, CDR1 is SEHNR and CDR2 is FQNEAQ (reference sequence). The V end was cut by 5 bases, the J end by 0 bases, with 12 bases between. CDR3 length: 15 amino acids. CDR3 amino acids: CASSRRGPSTDTQYF. The CDR3 DNA reads as TGTGCCAGCAGCCGCCGCGGGCCGAGCACAGATACGCAGTATTTT. The variable domain in full, completed from reference TRBV7-9 and TRBJ2-3, reads DTGVSQNPRHKITKRGQNVTFRCDPISEHNRLYWYRQTLGQGPEFLTYFQNEAQLEKSRLLSDRFSAERPKGSFSTLEIQRTEQGDSAMYLCASSRRGPSTDTQYFGPGTRLTVL.

The chain couples TRBV20-1 to TRBJ2-1, with 9 bases aligning to TRBD2. CDR3 size: 15 residues. Trimming took 5 bases from V and 5 from J; bases not matched to a gene: 10. Germline CDR1 reads DFQATT; CDR2 reads SNEGSKA (reference sequence). The CDR3 protein is CSAPRWGGGDNEQFF. The CDR3 DNA reads as TGCAGTGCTCCCCGTTGGGGCGGGGGGGACAATGAGCAGTTCTTC.

The table lists this clonotype with a count of one. The chain links TRBV15 to TRBJ2-1; D ambiguous. The length of the CDR3 is 15 residues. Trimming shortened V by 0 bases and J by 9 bases, and 15 bases separated the two germline ends. Germline V gene lookup returns CDR1 LNHNV and CDR2 YYDKDF (reference sequence). CDR3 region: CATSRDTISTVEQFF. CDR3 bases: TGTGCCACCAGCAGAGATACTATTAGCACGGTTGAGCAGTTCTTC.

The chain has TRBV29-1 and TRBJ2-2; 7 nucleotides agree with TRBD2. V lost 5 bases to trimming and J lost 1 base; unmatched junction nucleotides: 4. Germline V gene sequence: CDR1 SQVTM, CDR2 ANQGSEA. CDR3 size: 14 residues. The chain's CDR3 is CSVQRGLNTGELFF. The CDR3 DNA reads TGCAGCGTTCAGCGGGGCCTGAACACCGGGGAGCTGTTTTTT.

This chain connects TRBV7-3 to TRBJ2-5; TRBD1 agrees at 7 bases. CDR3 length: 15 residues. Trimming cost V 3 bases and J 1 base; bases outside gene matches: 5. From germline, CDR1 is SGHTA and CDR2 FQGTGA. In DNA, the CDR3 is TGTGCCAGCAGCTTTACCCCAGGGGGCCAAGAGACCCAGTACTTC. Protein product: CASSFTPGGQETQYF.

The chain couples TRBV14 to TRBJ2-5, with D perhaps TRBD1 or TRBD2 (5 bases each). Between the trimmed V and J ends, which lost 6 bases and 8 bases, there was a span of 10 bases. Germline V gives CDR1 SGHDN, CDR2 FVKESK. The CDR3 has 11 amino acids. This CDR3 reads CASSAWDTQYF. The CDR3 coding sequence is TGTGCCAGCAGTGCCTGGGACACCCAGTACTTC.

The V call is TRBV30, the J call TRBJ1-6; D is ambiguous. There are 12 residues in the CDR3. Germline loops: CDR1 GTSNPN, CDR2 SVGIG (reference sequence). Trimming stripped 5 bases from V and 0 bases from J, with 2 bases between. This CDR3 reads CAWGSYNSPLHF. CDR3 nucleotides: TGTGCCTGGGGCTCCTATAATTCACCCCTCCACTTT.

This sequence joins TRBV19 and TRBJ2-6; D is uncertain. The CDR3 is 15 residues long. Germline CDR1 is LNHDA and CDR2 is SQIVND (reference sequence). Trimming shortened V by 2 bases and J by 0 bases, and 5 bases separated the two germline ends. CDR3 residues: CASSIIGSGANVLTF. CDR3 coding DNA: TGTGCCAGTAGTATAATCGGCTCTGGGGCCAACGTCCTGACTTTC.

The chain uses TRBV7-8 and TRBJ1-1; 7 bases map to TRBD1. Germline V gene data show CDR1 as SGHVS and CDR2 as FQNEAQ. The CDR3 loop spans 16 amino acids. With 5 bases clipped from V and 4 bases from J, the junction kept 13 bases outside the gene matches. As DNA, the CDR3 is TGTGCCAGCAGCCCGCGGATGACAGGGCTGGGCACTGAAGCTTTCTTT. Encoded protein: CASSPRMTGLGTEAFF.

This chain links TRBV29-1 with TRBJ2-3; D remains unclear. The CDR3 is made up of 10 amino acids. Trimming shortened V by 8 bases and J by 5 bases, and 8 bases separated the two germline ends. The germline V gene has CDR1 SQVTM and CDR2 ANQGSEA. The CDR3 sequence is CSLGVDTQYF. The CDR3 nucleotides are TGCAGCCTTGGAGTAGATACGCAGTATTTT.